This T cell receptor beta chain appears in the sequencing data of a study of T cells in Graves' hyperthyroidism and ophthalmopathy. Study-wide findings and caveats: Onset of ophthalmopathy came a median about 6.5 months after the model predicted it. Using 13 V-J features, a model discriminated ophthalmopathy from stable hyperthyroidism. In blood, most of the thyroid clonotypes expanded above 0.001 were also present.

Across 18 months, stable Graves' hyperthyroidism was marked by no progression to ophthalmopathy. RNA transcripts yielded amplified TCR beta CDR3 regions. During a first-round RT-PCR of the TCR CDR3, the HTBI primer set was used. TCRdb fed the multiplex PCR reads into MiXCR, producing one record per CDR3 protein. In the table there are roughly 570,000 distinct CDR3 sequences, about 45% of which are singletons. On this clonotype itself: Its target is not known.

The sequence came from a woman aged 18-35 years with Graves' hyperthyroidism. Sequences were obtained from peripheral blood or thyroid tissue (not recorded which).

The CDR3 loop is CSAGLAEGRLFGYTF. DNA for the CDR3: TGCAGTGCAGGACTAGCGGAGGGACGGTTGTTTGGCTACACCTTC. The chain uses TRBV20-1 and TRBJ1-2; TRBD1 might be the D (5 bases). Trimming left V 6 bases short and J 7 bases short, with 24 bases between. The CDR3 runs to 15 residues. In germline, CDR1 is DFQATT, CDR2 SNEGSKA (reference sequence).